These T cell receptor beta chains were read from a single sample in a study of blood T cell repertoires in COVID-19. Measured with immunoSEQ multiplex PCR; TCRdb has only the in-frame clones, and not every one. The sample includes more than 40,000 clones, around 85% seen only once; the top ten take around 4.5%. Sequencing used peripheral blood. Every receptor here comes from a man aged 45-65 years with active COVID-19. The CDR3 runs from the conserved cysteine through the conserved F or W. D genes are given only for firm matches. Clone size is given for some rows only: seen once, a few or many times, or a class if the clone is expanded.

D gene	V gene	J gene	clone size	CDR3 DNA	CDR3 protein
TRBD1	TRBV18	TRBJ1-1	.	TGTGCCAGCTCTACAGGGGGCTACACTGAAGCTTTCTTT	CASSTGGYTEAFF
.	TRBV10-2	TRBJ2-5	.	TGCGCCTCCTCAAGGGGGTTCGGGGCAAAGCAAGAGACCCAGTACTTC	CASSRGFGAKQETQYF
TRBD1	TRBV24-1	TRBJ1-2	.	TGTGCCACAGCTCAGGGGGGAAACTATGGCTACACCTTC	CATAQGGNYGYTF
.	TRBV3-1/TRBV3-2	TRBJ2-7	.	TGTGCCAGCAGCCAGTACTACGAGCAGTACTTC	CASSQYYEQYF
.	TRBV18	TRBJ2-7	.	TGTGCCAGCTCAGTAGGACAGTCCTACGAGCAGTACTTC	CASSVGQSYEQYF
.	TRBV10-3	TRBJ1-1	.	TGTGCCATCAACGCACAGATGAACACTGAAGCTTTCTTT	CAINAQMNTEAFF
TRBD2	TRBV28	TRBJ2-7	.	TGTGCCAGCAGTCTACCCAGGGTACTAGCGGGGCATTCCTACGAGCAGTACTTC	CASSLPRVLAGHSYEQYF
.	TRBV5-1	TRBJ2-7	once	TGCGCCAGCAGCTTGCACTCCTATAACGTCATAGTTGGGCAGTACTTC	CASSLHSYNVIVGQYF
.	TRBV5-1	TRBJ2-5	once	TGCGCCAGCAGCTTGAACTTCGGGGTCCAAGAGACCCAGTACTTC	CASSLNFGVQETQYF
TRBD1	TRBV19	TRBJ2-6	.	TGTGCCAGTACCCTCCAGGGGGCGCGCGGGGCCAACGTCCTGACTTTC	CASTLQGARGANVLTF
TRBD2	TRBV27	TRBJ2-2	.	TGTGCCAGCAGTTATTTGGCTAGCGGGGCCTCCATGTACGGGGAGCTGTTTTTT	CASSYLASGASMYGELFF
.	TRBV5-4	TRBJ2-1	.	TGTGCCAGCAGCTTTAAAGGGGGTTCCTACAATGAGCAGTTCTTC	CASSFKGGSYNEQFF
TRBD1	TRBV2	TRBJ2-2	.	TGTGCCAGCAGTCTCACTAGGGGGCCCAACACCGGGGAGCTGTTTTTT	CASSLTRGPNTGELFF
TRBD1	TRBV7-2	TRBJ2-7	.	TGTGCCAGCAGCTTCTCGACAGGGTTCTACGAGCAGTACTTC	CASSFSTGFYEQYF
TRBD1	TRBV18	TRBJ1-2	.	TGTGCCAGCTCACCCCGGGACAGCGCTATTGGCTACACCTTC	CASSPRDSAIGYTF
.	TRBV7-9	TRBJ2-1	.	TGTGCCAGCAGCCGCGGCGGATCCTCCTACAATGAGCAGTTCTTC	CASSRGGSSYNEQFF
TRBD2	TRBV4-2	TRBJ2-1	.	TGTGCCAGCAGCGCGGGGAGCGGGGAATACAATGAGCAGTTCTTC	CASSAGSGEYNEQFF
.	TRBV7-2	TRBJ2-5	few	TGTGCCAGCAGCTTCGGACTACAAGAGACCCAGTACTTC	CASSFGLQETQYF
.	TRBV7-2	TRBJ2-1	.	TGTGCCAGCAGCTCGAGGCGTGGCAATGAGCAGTTCTTC	CASSSRRGNEQFF
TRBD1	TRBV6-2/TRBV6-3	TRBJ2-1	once	TGTGCCAGCAGCGAAATAATGGACAGGCCTGAGCAGTTCTTC	CASSEIMDRPEQFF
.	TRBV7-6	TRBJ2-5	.	TGTGCCAGCAGCCCGACTTGGCGAGAGACCCAGTACTTC	CASSPTWRETQYF
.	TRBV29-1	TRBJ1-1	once	TGCAGCGGGGACATCTCGAACACTGAAGCTTTCTTT	CSGDISNTEAFF
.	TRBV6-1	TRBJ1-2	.	TGTGCCAGCAGTGAAGCGTGGCGGAACACAGGCTACACCTTC	CASSEAWRNTGYTF
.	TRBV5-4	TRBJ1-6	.	TGTGCCAGCAGCTTGGGGGCAGGGAATTCACCCCTCCACTTT	CASSLGAGNSPLHF
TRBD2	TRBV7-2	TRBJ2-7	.	TGTGCCAGCAGCTCAGAGCGGGGGGGCATGTACGAGCAGTACTTC	CASSSERGGMYEQYF
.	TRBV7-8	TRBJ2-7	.	TGTGCCAGCAGCTTAACGCGGGATCTACCCTACGAGCAGTACTTC	CASSLTRDLPYEQYF
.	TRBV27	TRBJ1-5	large	TGTGCCAGCAGTTCGGGGGGGCATCAGCCCCAGCATTTT	CASSSGGHQPQHF
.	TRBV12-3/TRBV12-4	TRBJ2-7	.	TGTGCCAGCAGTTTAAACAACCCCTACGAGCAGTACTTC	CASSLNNPYEQYF
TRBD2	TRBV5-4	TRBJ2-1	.	TGTGCCAGCAGCTCCGGACTAGCGGGGGCCAGCTCCTACAATGAGCAGTTCTTC	CASSSGLAGASSYNEQFF
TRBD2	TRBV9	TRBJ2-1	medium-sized	TGTGCCAGCAGCCCAAGACTAGCGGGGGATCGCTACAATGAGCAGTTCTTC	CASSPRLAGDRYNEQFF
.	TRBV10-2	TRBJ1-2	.	TGCGCCAGCGGGGCAGGGGTGAACTATGGCTACACCTTC	CASGAGVNYGYTF
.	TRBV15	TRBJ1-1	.	TGTGCCACCAGCGGGCAAGGACAGAACACTGAAGCTTTCTTT	CATSGQGQNTEAFF
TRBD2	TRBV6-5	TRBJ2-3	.	TGTGCCAGCAGTTACTCGCGGGGGGCGGGAGATACGCAGTATTTT	CASSYSRGAGDTQYF
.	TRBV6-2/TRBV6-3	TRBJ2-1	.	TGTGCCAGCAGTTACGGGGCGGGGTTGAGCTCCTACAATGAGCAGTTCTTC	CASSYGAGLSSYNEQFF
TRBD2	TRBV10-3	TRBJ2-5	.	TGTGCCATCAACTCGGGACTAGCGGGGGGGCAAGAGACCCAGTACTTC	CAINSGLAGGQETQYF
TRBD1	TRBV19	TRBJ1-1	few	TGTGCCAGTAGTGTAGGGGGCAACACTGAAGCTTTCTTT	CASSVGGNTEAFF
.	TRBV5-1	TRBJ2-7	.	TGCGCCAGCAGTCAAGACAGGCTCGGCTACGAGCAGTACTTC	CASSQDRLGYEQYF
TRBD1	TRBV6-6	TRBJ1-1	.	TGTGCCAGCAGGACAACAGGGGTTGGGAACACTGAAGCTTTCTTT	CASRTTGVGNTEAFF
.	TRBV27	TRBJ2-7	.	TGTGCCAGCAGTCCCCGGCACAGCTCCTACGAGCAGTACTTC	CASSPRHSSYEQYF
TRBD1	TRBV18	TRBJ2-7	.	TGTGCCAGCTCACCACCCTGGACAGGTACCTACGAGCAGTACTTC	CASSPPWTGTYEQYF
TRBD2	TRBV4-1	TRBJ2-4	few	TGCGCCAGCAGCCCCCTCGAGCGGGGGGTAGCCAAAAACATTCAGTACTTC	CASSPLERGVAKNIQYF
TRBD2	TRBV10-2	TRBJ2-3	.	TGCGCCAGCAGTGAGTCTGCGATGACTAGCGGGGGGGCGGGAGCGCAGTATTTT	CASSESAMTSGGAGAQYF
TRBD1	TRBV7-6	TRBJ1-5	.	TGTGCCAGCAGCCCGACAGGGGGCCCAAGTCAGCCCCAGCATTTT	CASSPTGGPSQPQHF
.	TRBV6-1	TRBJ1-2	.	TGTGCCAGCAGTGAAGAGACAGTTTACTATGGCTACACCTTC	CASSEETVYYGYTF
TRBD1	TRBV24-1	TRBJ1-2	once	TGTGCCACCAGTGATCCCCACAGGGGTGGCGGCTACACCTTC	CATSDPHRGGGYTF
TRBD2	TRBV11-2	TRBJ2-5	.	TGTGCCAGCAGCTTTGCGGGGGGACAAGAGACCCAGTACTTC	CASSFAGGQETQYF
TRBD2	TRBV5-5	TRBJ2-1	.	TGTGCCAGCAGACCCACGGGTAGCGGGGGGTACAATGAGCAGTTCTTC	CASRPTGSGGYNEQFF
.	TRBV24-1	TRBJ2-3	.	TGTGCCACCAGTGAGGTGGGGCCGAGGACAGATACGCAGTATTTT	CATSEVGPRTDTQYF
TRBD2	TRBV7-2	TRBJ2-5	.	TGTGCCAGCAGCTCTAGCGGGGGGGCGGGAGAGACCCAGTACTTC	CASSSSGGAGETQYF
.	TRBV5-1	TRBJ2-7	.	TGCGCCAGCAGCCCCTCGACAGGTAGCTCCTACGAGCAGTACTTC	CASSPSTGSSYEQYF
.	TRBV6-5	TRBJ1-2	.	TGTGCCAGCACCGATCGGGACAAAAGGGGCTATGGCTACACCTTC	CASTDRDKRGYGYTF
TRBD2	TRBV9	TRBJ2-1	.	TGTGCCAGCAGCGGGCCCAGCGGGGGTCTTTCCTACAATGAGCAGTTCTTC	CASSGPSGGLSYNEQFF
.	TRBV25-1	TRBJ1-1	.	TGTGCCAGCAGAGACCGGGAGGGGTGGGGCACTGAAGCTTTCTTT	CASRDREGWGTEAFF